Each of the 9 T cell receptor beta chains below was sequenced from the same sample in a study of blood T cells in healthy people across ages. A second roughly 7 to 12 cycle PCR used barcoded and J-beta primers. One entry per CDR3 protein, called by TCRdb with MiXCR from the 5' RACE reads. The sample contains about 1.5 million distinct CDR3 sequences, approximately 42% of which appear only once. Sequenced input: blood. All receptors derive from a woman between 18 and 29 years old in good health.

In its sample, this clonotype was seen a few times. The rearrangement joins TRBV12-3 or TRBV12-4 to TRBJ1-4; D possibly corresponds to TRBD1 (5 bases). The ends were cut back, 2 bases at V and 8 bases at J, with 15 bases in the middle. This CDR3 is built from 15 residues. This CDR3 reads CASSLRTLSIEKLFF. In nucleotides, the CDR3 is TGTGCCAGCAGTTTAAGGACACTCAGTATCGAAAAACTGTTTTTT.

The chain joins TRBV7-9 to TRBJ1-6; D gene ambiguous. The CDR3 is made up of 14 amino acids. Trimming shortened V by 1 base and J by 7 bases, and 8 bases separated the two germline ends. Germline assignment: CDR1 SEHNR and CDR2 FQNEAQ (reference sequence). DNA for the CDR3: TGTGCCAGCAGCTTAGGGCCTCAAAATTCACCCCTCCACTTT. It specifies CASSLGPQNSPLHF.

The genes are TRBV20-1 and TRBJ2-1; 10 bases fit TRBD2. V was clipped by 0 bases and J by 8 bases; unmatched bases: 10. Germline V gene data show CDR1 as DFQATT and CDR2 as SNEGSKA (reference sequence). CDR3 length: 16 amino acids. This CDR3 is CSARDFLLAGVHEQFF. The DNA of the CDR3 is TGCAGTGCTAGAGATTTCCTCCTAGCGGGAGTCCATGAGCAGTTCTTC.

This clonotype was seen ten or more times. Here the CDR3 reads CASSLGTSGGNEQFF. CDR3 bases: TGTGCCAGCAGCTTAGGGACTAGCGGGGGAAATGAGCAGTTCTTC. The chain carries TRBV27 and TRBJ2-1; 14 bases match TRBD2. CDR1 MNHEY and CDR2 SMNVEV come from the germline V gene (reference sequence). The CDR3 length is 15 residues. Trimming removed 6 bases from V and 7 bases from J; junction bases left unmatched: 5.

This clonotype was seen more than once but under ten times. The V gene is TRBV3-1, the J gene TRBJ2-7; the D is unclear. This CDR3 spans 15 amino acids. With 4 bases removed from V and 1 base from J, the gap between germline ends came to 14 bases. Germline CDR1 reads LGHDT; CDR2 reads YNNKEL (reference sequence). The CDR3 loop is CASSPDATPSYEQYF. As DNA, the CDR3 is TGTGCCAGCAGCCCGGACGCAACTCCTTCCTACGAGCAGTACTTC.

This clonotype was picked up many times. The chain links TRBV20-1 to TRBJ2-6; D perhaps matches TRBD1 (7 bases). Germline V gives CDR1 DFQATT, CDR2 SNEGSKA (reference sequence). V shed 5 bases and J shed 1 base, with 21 bases lying between them. CDR3 length: 18 residues. DNA for the CDR3: TGCAGTGCTCCGGAGGAGGGGGCTTTTCTTTCTGGGGCCAACGTCCTGACTTTC. Its protein is CSAPEEGAFLSGANVLTF.

The table lists this clonotype with a few counts. The V and J genes are TRBV27 and TRBJ2-7; 11 bases are shared with TRBD1. CDR3 length: 17 residues. Trimming removed 6 bases from V and 0 bases from J; junction bases left unmatched: 10. Germline V lookup: CDR1 MNHEY, CDR2 SMNVEV (reference sequence). CDR3 in DNA: TGTGCCAGCAGCGGACAGGGGGCTACCCAAATCTCCTACGAGCAGTACTTC. Protein product: CASSGQGATQISYEQYF.

The chain links TRBV5-1 to TRBJ2-3; tentatively, D is TRBD1 (6 bases). The length of the CDR3 is 17 residues. Trimming took off 1 base at V and 1 base at J, with 16 bases between the two ends. Germline loops: CDR1 SGHRS, CDR2 YFSETQ. CDR3 in DNA: TGCGCCAGCAGCTTGCGAAGAGGGGGAAGCGGCACAGATACGCAGTATTTT. Translated: CASSLRRGGSGTDTQYF.

This clonotype came up a few times. The chain combines TRBV20-1 with TRBJ2-7, with TRBD2 matching 11 bases. The CDR3 extends over 19 amino acids. Germline V gene lookup returns CDR1 DFQATT and CDR2 SNEGSKA (reference sequence). Trimming at V came to 0 bases and at J to 1 base, leaving 14 bases not matched to a gene. The CDR3 sequence is CSARDRGLAGGGWSYEQYF. CDR3 DNA sequence: TGCAGTGCTAGAGATCGGGGGCTAGCGGGAGGTGGCTGGTCCTACGAGCAGTACTTC.